The 27 T cell receptor beta chains listed next were all sequenced from one sample in a study of chemoradiotherapy in HPV16-positive cancers. Some clones are missing from TCRdb's copy, which holds only in-frame ones; the method was immunoSEQ multiplex PCR. The sample consists of about 20,000 clones, 84% of them appearing once. This specimen was blood, taken from a patient who underwent chemoradiotherapy. Receptor source: a human donor with HPV-associated anogenital cancer.

The chain combines TRBV6-5 with TRBJ2-7, with D tentatively TRBD2 (5 bases). This CDR3 region has 13 residues. V dropped 5 bases and J dropped 6 bases, with 14 bases sitting between them. Germline V CDR1 and CDR2: MNHEY, SVGAGI. The CDR3 here is CASSPPGWGEQYF. The DNA for the CDR3 is TGTGCCAGCAGTCCCCCGGGATGGGGCGAGCAGTACTTC.

The chain joins TRBV4-2 to TRBJ2-2; no clear D gene. V lost 7 bases, J lost 3 bases, and 15 bases lay in between. Germline CDR1 reads LGHNA; CDR2 reads YNFKEQ. CDR3 length equals 15 residues. CDR3 amino acids: CASTPSDGDTGELFF. DNA of the CDR3: TGTGCCAGCACCCCGAGCGACGGAGACACCGGGGAGCTGTTTTTT.

The V and J genes are TRBV27 and TRBJ2-3; D ambiguous. The CDR3 sequence is 13 residues long. The V end was cut by 0 bases, the J end by 3 bases, with 4 bases between. Germline CDR1 reads MNHEY; CDR2 reads SMNVEV (reference sequence). The CDR3 sequence is CASSLSRTDTQYF. The CDR3 DNA reads TGTGCCAGCAGTTTATCGAGGACAGATACGCAGTATTTT.

J is TRBJ2-4 and V is TRBV2; D is ambiguous. The CDR3 is made up of 16 amino acids. Germline loops: CDR1 SNHLY, CDR2 FYNNEI. Trimming left V 2 bases short and J 1 base short, with 12 bases between. Here the CDR3 reads CASSEMDSIAKNIQYF. CDR3 coding DNA: TGTGCCAGCAGTGAAATGGATAGCATTGCCAAAAACATTCAGTACTTC. Combining the CDR3 with reference TRBV2 and TRBJ2-4 gives the whole variable domain EPEVTQTPSHQVTQMGQEVILRCVPISNHLYFYWYRQILGQKVEFLVSFYNNEISEKSEIFDDQFSVERPDGSNFTLKIRSTKLEDSAMYFCASSEMDSIAKNIQYFGAGTRLSVL.

The J gene is TRBJ1-4, the V gene TRBV7-2; D gene ambiguous. Germline V gene lookup returns CDR1 SGHTA and CDR2 FQGNSA. V was cut by 4 bases and J by 0 bases, with 6 bases left in between. The CDR3 length is 14 residues. The CDR3, as DNA: TGTGCCAGCAGCTCCATTGCAACTAATGAAAAACTGTTTTTT. It translates to CASSSIATNEKLFF.

The V and J genes are TRBV19 and TRBJ2-6, with unresolved D. The V gene's germline CDR1 is LNHDA and CDR2 SQIVND (reference sequence). The CDR3 length is 17 residues. Trimming left V 0 bases short and J 0 bases short, with 9 bases between. The CDR3 DNA follows: TGTGCCAGTAGTATAGATCTCGGCAGCTCTGGGGCCAACGTCCTGACTTTC. Its translation is CASSIDLGSSGANVLTF.

This sequence joins TRBV2 and TRBJ1-3; possible D gene TRBD1, 5 bases. This CDR3 has 18 amino acids. CDR1 is SNHLY, CDR2 FYNNEI, per germline. The germline V and J ends were trimmed by 4 bases and 2 bases, with 21 bases remaining between them. Here the CDR3 reads CASSVGPAVSFPGNTIYF. CDR3 coding DNA: TGTGCCAGCAGTGTGGGGCCCGCTGTATCATTTCCTGGAAACACCATATATTTT.

The J gene is TRBJ2-3, the V gene TRBV28, with D tentatively TRBD1 or TRBD2 (6 bases each). This CDR3 is built from 15 residues. From germline, CDR1 is MDHEN and CDR2 SYDVKM. Trimming took off 4 bases at V and 2 bases at J, with 13 bases between the two ends. For the CDR3, the DNA is TGTGCCAGCAGTTCACCCGGGGGCCTCACAGATACGCAGTATTTT. It specifies CASSSPGGLTDTQYF.

This chain links TRBV5-1 with TRBJ1-2; D possibly corresponds to TRBD1 (5 bases). There are 14 residues in the CDR3. Germline CDR1 reads SGHRS; CDR2 reads YFSETQ. V dropped 5 bases and J dropped 6 bases, with 17 bases sitting between them. The CDR3 DNA sequence: TGCGCCAGCAGAGAATCCGGGACTGAAAATGGCTACACCTTC. It specifies CASRESGTENGYTF.

The chain employs TRBV19 and TRBJ2-7; D is unresolved. Trimming took 5 bases from V and 0 from J, leaving 8 bases between them. Germline V gene lookup returns CDR1 LNHDA and CDR2 SQIVND (reference sequence). This CDR3 comprises 13 residues. The CDR3 DNA follows: TGTGCCAGTAGTGAGACGAGCTCCTACGAGCAGTACTTC. It yields the protein CASSETSSYEQYF.

The V gene is TRBV7-2, the J gene TRBJ1-1, with D possibly being TRBD1 (6 bases). V was cut by 5 bases and J by 0 bases, with 19 bases left in between. The CDR3 has 17 residues. Germline CDR1 reads SGHTA; CDR2 reads FQGNSA. The CDR3 sequence: CASSHPTGRGVNTEAFF. In DNA, the CDR3 is TGTGCCAGCAGCCACCCGACAGGTAGGGGTGTGAACACTGAAGCTTTCTTT.

CDR3 sequence reads: CASSLMTATYEQYF. The CDR3 bases are TGCGCCAGCAGCTTAATGACAGCCACCTACGAGCAGTACTTC. The chain is built from TRBV5-1 and TRBJ2-7; TRBD1 is a possible D gene (5 bases). Per the germline V gene, CDR1 is SGHRS and CDR2 is YFSETQ. V lost 2 bases and J 2 bases, leaving 11 bases between the germline ends. The CDR3 consists of 14 residues.

The rearrangement joins TRBV11-2 to TRBJ1-1; D is unresolved. This CDR3 is 12 amino acids long. The V gene lost 5 bases and the J gene lost 8 bases, with 12 bases spanning the gap. Germline V gene data show CDR1 as SGHAT and CDR2 as FQNNGV. In DNA, the CDR3 is TGTGCCAGCAGCCCCCTCGGGAGGGAAGCTTTCTTT. Amino acid sequence: CASSPLGREAFF. The full variable domain, rest sourced from reference TRBV11-2 and TRBJ1-1, is EAGVAQSPRYKIIEKRQSVAFWCNPISGHATLYWYQQILGQGPKLLIQFQNNGVVDDSQLPKDRFSAERLKGVDSTLKIQPAKLEDSAVYLCASSPLGREAFFGQGTRLTVV.

V usage is TRBV11-2 and J usage is TRBJ2-3; no clear D gene. Germline V gene data show CDR1 as SGHAT and CDR2 as FQNNGV. The CDR3 loop spans 12 amino acids. The germline V and J ends were trimmed by 6 bases and 10 bases, with 14 bases remaining between them. The CDR3 coding sequence is TGTGCCAGCAGTCTGTCCCATCTAGCGCAGTATTTT. It encodes CASSLSHLAQYF. Drawing the rest from reference TRBV11-2 and TRBJ2-3, the complete variable domain is EAGVAQSPRYKIIEKRQSVAFWCNPISGHATLYWYQQILGQGPKLLIQFQNNGVVDDSQLPKDRFSAERLKGVDSTLKIQPAKLEDSAVYLCASSLSHLAQYFGPGTRLTVL.

A single count supports this clone. The CDR3 region has the DNA TGTGCCAGCAGGGGTCCCAGGGAGGGCACTGAAGCTTTCTTT. Protein product: CASRGPREGTEAFF. The chain is built from TRBV2 and TRBJ1-1, with a tentative D call TRBD1 (5 bases). This CDR3 is built from 14 residues. Germline CDR1 is SNHLY and CDR2 is FYNNEI. V lost 6 bases, J lost 4 bases, and 15 bases lay in between.

The rearrangement links TRBV2 to TRBJ2-3; TRBD2 matches at 16 bases. V was clipped by 7 bases and J by 3 bases; unmatched bases: 4. The CDR3 is 16 residues long. Germline V gene sequence: CDR1 SNHLY, CDR2 FYNNEI. This chain's CDR3 is CASTGTSGGVTDTQYF. The CDR3 region has the DNA TGTGCCAGCACCGGGACTAGCGGGGGGGTAACAGATACGCAGTATTTT.

J is TRBJ2-7 and V is TRBV19; possible D gene TRBD2, 6 bases. Trimming stripped 5 bases from V and 3 bases from J, with 11 bases between. The CDR3 is made up of 13 amino acids. CDR1 and CDR2 from the germline V gene are LNHDA and SQIVND (reference sequence). CDR3: CASSLGDCYEQYF. In DNA form, the CDR3 reads TGTGCCAGTAGTCTCGGGGACTGCTACGAGCAGTACTTC.

This chain connects TRBV9 to TRBJ2-3; D call uncertain. CDR1 is SGDLS, CDR2 YYNGEE, per germline. The V gene lost 4 bases and the J gene lost 6 bases, with 12 bases spanning the gap. The CDR3 has 13 residues. The chain's CDR3 is CASSLTFQDTQYF. Written as DNA, the CDR3 is TGTGCCAGCAGCCTCACCTTTCAGGATACGCAGTATTTT.

The V gene is TRBV2, the J gene TRBJ2-5, with 10 nucleotides matching TRBD2. The germline gives CDR1 SNHLY, CDR2 FYNNEI. CDR3 length: 15 amino acids. The V and J ends lost 4 bases and 7 bases, in that order; junction bases with no gene match: 9. The CDR3 loop is CASSARTSGHTTQYF. The CDR3 DNA is TGTGCCAGCAGTGCTAGGACTAGCGGTCATACGACCCAGTACTTC. Looking up the rest from reference TRBV2 and TRBJ2-5 gives the full variable domain: EPEVTQTPSHQVTQMGQEVILRCVPISNHLYFYWYRQILGQKVEFLVSFYNNEISEKSEIFDDQFSVERPDGSNFTLKIRSTKLEDSAMYFCASSARTSGHTTQYFGPGTRLLVL.

The V and J genes are TRBV13 and TRBJ2-2; D is perhaps TRBD1 (7 bases). The CDR3 runs to 19 residues. The germline V gene has CDR1 PRHDT and CDR2 FYEKMQ (reference sequence). V gave up 5 bases and J gave up 3 bases, with 25 bases separating them. The CDR3 loop is CASSGLHRRQGEDTGELFF. CDR3 DNA: TGTGCCAGCAGCGGACTACATCGCAGACAGGGAGAGGACACCGGGGAGCTGTTTTTT. Full variable domain (remainder filled in from reference TRBV13 and TRBJ2-2): AAGVIQSPRHLIKEKRETATLKCYPIPRHDTVYWYQQGPGQDPQFLISFYEKMQSDKGSIPDRFSAQQFSDYHSELNMSSLELGDSALYFCASSGLHRRQGEDTGELFFGEGSRLTVL.

The J gene is TRBJ2-1, the V gene TRBV5-4, with TRBD1 identical over 7 bases. CDR1 is SGHNT, CDR2 YYREEE, per germline (reference sequence). Trimming took 0 bases from V and 4 from J; bases not matched to a gene: 4. The CDR3 extends over 15 amino acids. In DNA, the CDR3 is TGTGCCAGCAGCTTGGTCGGGACAGCATACAATGAGCAGTTCTTC. It specifies CASSLVGTAYNEQFF.

V is TRBV6-5 and J is TRBJ1-4; a weak D match, TRBD1 (6 bases). Trimming took off 2 bases at V and 6 bases at J, with 10 bases between the two ends. This CDR3 region has 14 residues. The germline V gene has CDR1 MNHEY and CDR2 SVGAGI. The CDR3: CASSYTRQDEKLFF. DNA for the CDR3: TGTGCCAGCAGTTACACCCGACAGGATGAAAAACTGTTTTTT.

As regards this clone: This sample includes further DNA sequences coding for the same CDR3. The chain uses TRBV5-1 and TRBJ2-2; tentatively, D is TRBD1 (5 bases). CDR3 length: 20 residues. V was trimmed by 4 bases and J by 2 bases, leaving 27 bases between them. Germline V gives CDR1 SGHRS, CDR2 YFSETQ. CDR3 DNA: TGCGCCAGCAGCAAGGGGTTAGACAGCCCATTTGGTACCAACACCGGGGAGCTGTTTTTT. This translates into CASSKGLDSPFGTNTGELFF.

The chain employs TRBV5-5 and TRBJ2-6; D is unclear. CDR3 size: 14 residues. Germline assignment: CDR1 SGHKS and CDR2 YYEKEE (reference sequence). The V end lost 0 bases, the J end lost 2 bases, and 3 bases lay between the germline ends. The CDR3 DNA is TGTGCCAGCAGCTTGGGGGCTGGGGCCAACGTCCTGACTTTC. This codes for CASSLGAGANVLTF.

The chain links TRBV27 to TRBJ2-3, with a tentative D call TRBD1 (5 bases). The CDR3 is 14 residues long. CDR1 and CDR2 from the germline V gene are MNHEY and SMNVEV (reference sequence). The V gene lost 2 bases and the J gene lost 1 base, with 7 bases spanning the gap. The CDR3 nucleotides are TGTGCCAGCAGTTTAAAAGGGGGCACAGATACGCAGTATTTT. Its translation is CASSLKGGTDTQYF.

This clone was detected only a few times. The rearrangement links TRBV10-3 to TRBJ1-5, with D possibly being TRBD1 (6 bases). V shed 2 bases and J shed 6 bases, with 11 bases lying between them. The CDR3 totals 14 residues. Germline V CDR1 and CDR2: ENHRY, SYGVKD. CDR3 DNA: TGTGCCATCAGTGAGCAACAGGGAACTCAGCCCCAGCATTTT. Translated, it gives CAISEQQGTQPQHF.

The V and J genes are TRBV10-3 and TRBJ1-5; no clear D. V shed 0 bases and J shed 9 bases, with 18 bases lying between them. Per germline, CDR1 ENHRY and CDR2 SYGVKD. This CDR3 has 16 residues. The CDR3 is CAISESSIGPTGPQHF. As DNA, the CDR3 is TGTGCCATCAGTGAGTCTTCAATCGGGCCTACTGGGCCCCAGCATTTT.